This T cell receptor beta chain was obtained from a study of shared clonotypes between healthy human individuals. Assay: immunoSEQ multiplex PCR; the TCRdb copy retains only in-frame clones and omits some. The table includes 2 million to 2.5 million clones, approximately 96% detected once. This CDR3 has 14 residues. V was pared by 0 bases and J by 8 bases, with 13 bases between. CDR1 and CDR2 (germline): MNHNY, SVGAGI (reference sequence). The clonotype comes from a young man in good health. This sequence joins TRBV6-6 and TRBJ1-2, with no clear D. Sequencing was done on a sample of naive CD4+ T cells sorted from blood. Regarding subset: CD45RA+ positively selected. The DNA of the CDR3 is TGTGCCAGCAGTTACTCGGAAGGGCCGGGGGGCTACACCTTC. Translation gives CASSYSEGPGGYTF.